The 30 T cell receptor beta chains listed next were all sequenced from one sample in a study of control samples from healthy donors and cancer patients. Generated by immunoSEQ multiplex PCR, the TCRdb table keeps only in-frame clones and is missing some. Of fewer than 90,000 clones in the sample, over 70% were seen once. Sequencing was carried out using blood. Receptor source: a man aged 50-59 years in good health.

This clone was observed a single time. The chain recombines TRBV7-2 with TRBJ2-1; 7 positions match TRBD1. V was clipped by 5 bases and J by 9 bases; unmatched bases: 13. Germline assignment: CDR1 SGHTA and CDR2 FQGNSA. The CDR3 covers 15 residues. The CDR3 DNA sequence: TGTGCCAGCAGCCCAGGGGTAGGGACAGCAACTGAGCAGTTCTTC. This codes for CASSPGVGTATEQFF.

This sequence joins TRBV2 and TRBJ2-1, with no clear D. The V gene's germline CDR1 is SNHLY and CDR2 FYNNEI. V lost 8 bases and J lost 0, with 5 bases in between. The CDR3 has 12 amino acids. CDR3 DNA: TGTGCCAGCTTGTTCTCCTACAATGAGCAGTTCTTC. Translating it yields CASLFSYNEQFF.

This clone has more than one count but fewer than ten. J is TRBJ1-1 and V is TRBV5-8; possibly TRBD1 for D (5 bases). Trimming removed 2 bases from V and 8 bases from J, with 19 bases in between. In germline, CDR1 is SGHTS, CDR2 YDEGEE. The CDR3 loop spans 15 amino acids. The CDR3 DNA sequence: TGTGCCAGCAGCTTATCGCCCAGGGCTGATAGGGAAGCTTTCTTT. It is translated as CASSLSPRADREAFF.

This clone was picked up a small number of times. V gene TRBV4-1 combines with J gene TRBJ1-5, with D unclear. This CDR3 is built from 13 residues. Germline CDR1 reads MGHRA; CDR2 reads YSYEKL. Deletions cut 1 base from V and 9 bases from J, with 10 bases between. The DNA of the CDR3 is TGCGCCAGCAGCCAAGTAGGAGCGCGGCCCCAGCATTTT. Protein: CASSQVGARPQHF.

The V call is TRBV28, the J call TRBJ1-5; the D gene is possibly TRBD1 (5 bases). The V end was cut by 7 bases, the J end by 6 bases, with 16 bases between. Germline loops: CDR1 MDHEN, CDR2 SYDVKM. The length of the CDR3 is 14 residues. The CDR3, as DNA: TGTGCCAGCACTCCTGGGGGGGATAGTCAGCCCCAGCATTTT. It yields the protein CASTPGGDSQPQHF.

This clone occurred once. V usage is TRBV28 and J usage is TRBJ2-7; D call uncertain. This CDR3 spans 14 amino acids. Germline lookup yields CDR1 MDHEN and CDR2 SYDVKM. With 1 base removed from V and 3 bases from J, the gap between germline ends came to 10 bases. The DNA of the CDR3 is TGTGCCAGCAGTTTATTAGCTGGGTACTACGAGCAGTACTTC. This encodes CASSLLAGYYEQYF. Together with reference TRBV28 and TRBJ2-7, the CDR3 gives the full variable domain: DVKVTQSSRYLVKRTGEKVFLECVQDMDHENMFWYRQDPGLGLRLIYFSYDVKMKEKGDIPEGYSVSREKKERFSLILESASTNQTSMYLCASSLLAGYYEQYFGPGTRLTVT.

V gene TRBV19 combines with J gene TRBJ1-4, with TRBD1 identical over 8 bases. The CDR3 is 16 amino acids. V was pared by 5 bases and J by 4 bases, with 9 bases of the junction left unmatched. Germline V CDR1 and CDR2: LNHDA, SQIVND (reference sequence). CDR3 in amino acids: CASSPGGEVGNEKLFF. As DNA, the CDR3 is TGTGCCAGTAGTCCAGGGGGCGAGGTTGGTAATGAAAAACTGTTTTTT. The full variable domain, completed using reference TRBV19 and TRBJ1-4, is DGGITQSPKYLFRKEGQNVTLSCEQNLNHDAMYWYRQDPGQGLRLIYYSQIVNDFQKGDIAEGYSVSREKKESFPLTVTSAQKNPTAFYLCASSPGGEVGNEKLFFGSGTQLSVL.

The chain combines TRBV9 with TRBJ1-1; TRBD1 aligns across 7 bases. V lost 1 base to trimming and J lost 1 base; unmatched junction nucleotides: 16. The CDR3 contains 19 residues. Germline lookup yields CDR1 SGDLS and CDR2 YYNGEE. CDR3 sequence (DNA): TGTGCCAGCAGCGTAAGCTCTTTTAGACAGGGAGGAAAGAACACTGAAGCTTTCTTT. It codes for CASSVSSFRQGGKNTEAFF. The full variable domain, its missing parts supplied by reference TRBV9 and TRBJ1-1, is DSGVTQTPKHLITATGQRVTLRCSPRSGDLSVYWYQQSLDQGLQFLIQYYNGEERAKGNILERFSAQQFPDLHSELNLSSLELGDSALYFCASSVSSFRQGGKNTEAFFGQGTRLTVV.

CDR3 nucleotide sequence: TGTGCCACCAGTTCCGGCGGGGTAAACTCAAAGACCCAGTACTTC. Residues: CATSSGGVNSKTQYF. The chain links TRBV15 to TRBJ2-5; D might be TRBD2 (6 bases). The CDR3 length is 15 residues. The V gene's germline CDR1 is LNHNV and CDR2 YYDKDF (reference sequence). V lost 6 bases, J lost 6 bases, and 20 bases lay in between.

This chain's CDR3 is CATSGPGQGTSGALGEQFF. The CDR3 coding sequence is TGTGCCACCAGTGGTCCGGGACAGGGGACTAGCGGGGCGCTCGGGGAGCAGTTCTTC. The V and J genes are TRBV24-1 and TRBJ2-1; 13 nucleotides align to TRBD2. Germline CDR1 is KGHDR and CDR2 is SFDVKD. There are 19 residues in the CDR3. The V and J ends lost 5 bases and 10 bases, in that order; junction bases with no gene match: 19.

This chain links TRBV7-6 with TRBJ1-1; a weak D match, TRBD1 (5 bases). With 5 bases removed from V and 11 bases from J, the gap between germline ends came to 21 bases. The CDR3 covers 14 residues. Germline V gene sequence: CDR1 SGHVS, CDR2 FNYEAQ. CDR3 in amino acids: CASSQNRGAGDAFF. The CDR3 DNA reads TGTGCCAGCAGCCAAAACCGTGGGGCCGGGGATGCTTTCTTT. Combining the CDR3 with reference TRBV7-6 and TRBJ1-1 gives the whole variable domain GAGVSQSPRYKVTKRGQDVALRCDPISGHVSLYWYRQALGQGPEFLTYFNYEAQQDKSGLPNDRFSAERPEGSISTLTIQRTEQRDSAMYRCASSQNRGAGDAFFGQGTRLTVV.

V usage is TRBV6-5 and J usage is TRBJ2-5, with D maybe TRBD1 (6 bases). The CDR3 sequence is 15 residues long. Trimming stripped 6 bases from V and 4 bases from J, with 18 bases between. Germline V gene lookup returns CDR1 MNHEY and CDR2 SVGAGI. In DNA, the CDR3 is TGTGCCAGCAGACCCGGGACACCTCGGGGAGAGACCCAGTACTTC. Its protein product is CASRPGTPRGETQYF.

The chain is built from TRBV3-1 (or the pseudogene TRBV3-2) and TRBJ1-3; D unresolved. V gave up 6 bases and J gave up 2 bases, with 14 bases separating them. The CDR3 is made up of 15 amino acids. Germline V CDR1 and CDR2: LGHDT, YNNKEL (reference sequence). The chain's CDR3 is CASRPPGVPGNTIYF. The CDR3 DNA is TGTGCCAGCAGGCCCCCTGGCGTGCCTGGAAACACCATATATTTT.

This chain links TRBV5-5 with TRBJ2-2; 8 positions match TRBD2. The V and J ends lost 4 bases and 6 bases, in that order; junction bases with no gene match: 17. Germline values: CDR1 SGHKS, CDR2 YYEKEE (reference sequence). The CDR3 length is 18 residues. The CDR3 nucleotides read TGTGCCAGCAGCCTCCGGGGAAGCGGGAGAAATGGTGCCGGGGAGCTGTTTTTT. This encodes CASSLRGSGRNGAGELFF.

The gene calls are TRBV29-1 and TRBJ1-2; D remains unclear. V lost 5 bases and J 5 bases, leaving 12 bases between the germline ends. The CDR3 has 12 residues. The germline V gene encodes CDR1 SQVTM and CDR2 ANQGSEA. The CDR3 loop is CSVPDGIYGYTF. The CDR3 DNA follows: TGCAGCGTTCCCGACGGGATATATGGCTACACCTTC.

The CDR3 spells CASGASGSYEQYF. In DNA, the CDR3 is TGTGCCAGCGGGGCTAGCGGGAGTTACGAGCAGTACTTC. V and J are TRBV12-3 or TRBV12-4 and TRBJ2-7; TRBD2 matches 10 bases. This CDR3 contains 13 residues. V gave up 8 bases and J gave up 4 bases; unmatched junction bases: 5.

This clone was seen just once. The chain's CDR3 is CASSLLPGYQPQHF. Written as DNA, the CDR3 is TGTGCCAGCAGTTTATTGCCAGGGTATCAGCCCCAGCATTTT. This sequence joins TRBV27 and TRBJ1-5; D possibly corresponds to TRBD1 (5 bases). V was pared by 1 base and J by 5 bases, with 9 bases between. The germline CDR1 and CDR2 sequences are MNHEY and SMNVEV (reference sequence). This CDR3 is 14 amino acids long.

Only one count was recorded for this clone. The DNA of the CDR3 is TGTGCCAGCAGCCCAGAATACGAGCAGTACTTC. This encodes CASSPEYEQYF. This sequence joins TRBV11-2 and TRBJ2-7; the D is unclear. This CDR3 is 11 amino acids long. Germline V lookup: CDR1 SGHAT, CDR2 FQNNGV. V dropped 5 bases and J dropped 4 bases, with 6 bases sitting between them.

The chain joins TRBV11-2 to TRBJ1-1; D is perhaps TRBD1 (6 bases). The length of the CDR3 is 14 residues. Germline-derived CDR1 and CDR2 are SGHAT and FQNNGV. V lost 6 bases and J 8 bases, leaving 19 bases between the germline ends. The CDR3: CASSFLPGAQEAFF. The CDR3 coding sequence is TGTGCCAGCAGTTTTCTCCCGGGGGCGCAAGAAGCTTTCTTT. Full variable domain (outside the CDR3, taken from reference TRBV11-2 and TRBJ1-1): EAGVAQSPRYKIIEKRQSVAFWCNPISGHATLYWYQQILGQGPKLLIQFQNNGVVDDSQLPKDRFSAERLKGVDSTLKIQPAKLEDSAVYLCASSFLPGAQEAFFGQGTRLTVV.

The chain has TRBV12-3 or TRBV12-4 and TRBJ1-3; D gene uncertain. This CDR3 has 12 amino acids. V lost 5 bases and J 4 bases, leaving 6 bases between the germline ends. CDR3: CASSHPGNTIYF. CDR3 bases: TGTGCCAGCAGTCACCCAGGAAACACCATATATTTT.

This clone came up a few times. The genes are TRBV7-2 and TRBJ1-2; 9 nucleotides agree with TRBD1. Germline V gives CDR1 SGHTA, CDR2 FQGNSA. Trimming cost V 1 base and J 7 bases; bases outside gene matches: 4. This CDR3 is built from 14 residues. CDR3 residues: CASSLDRGRSGYTF. Here the CDR3 DNA reads TGTGCCAGCAGCTTAGACAGGGGGCGAAGTGGCTACACCTTC.

The rearrangement joins TRBV7-3 to TRBJ2-3, with TRBD2 identical over 10 bases. The trim removed 6 bases at V and 4 bases at J, leaving 7 bases unmatched. The CDR3 consists of 15 residues. The germline CDR1 and CDR2 sequences are SGHTA and FQGTGA. As DNA, the CDR3 is TGTGCCAGCAGTCCTCTAGCGGGAGTGCCAGATACGCAGTATTTT. This translates into CASSPLAGVPDTQYF.

The CDR3 DNA sequence: TGTGCCAGTAGAAGCCCGCAGGGTAATGGTTCACCCCTCCACTTT. Amino acids: CASRSPQGNGSPLHF. The chain employs TRBV27 and TRBJ1-6; weak D call: TRBD1 (5 bases). The germline gives CDR1 MNHEY, CDR2 SMNVEV (reference sequence). The CDR3 has 15 residues. V was trimmed by 9 bases and J by 9 bases, leaving 21 bases between them.

The chain has TRBV6-2 or TRBV6-3 and TRBJ1-4; D is possibly TRBD1 (6 bases). The length of the CDR3 is 18 residues. Per the germline V gene, CDR1 is MNHEY and CDR2 is SVGEGT. The V gene lost 1 base and the J gene lost 5 bases, with 20 bases spanning the gap. CDR3 loop: CASSYWTHNRVGNEKLFF. Here the CDR3 DNA reads TGTGCCAGCAGTTACTGGACCCACAACAGGGTGGGGAATGAAAAACTGTTTTTT.

In this sample, this clone turned up once. The chain is built from TRBV6-2 or TRBV6-3 and TRBJ2-5; maybe TRBD1 (5 bases). Deletions cut 5 bases from V and 4 bases from J, with 20 bases between. CDR1 is MNHEY and CDR2 is SVGEGT in the germline V gene. This CDR3 spans 16 amino acids. CDR3 in amino acids: CASSKPAGYTAETQYF. CDR3 sequence (DNA): TGTGCCAGCAGTAAGCCGGCAGGGTACACCGCAGAGACCCAGTACTTC.

CDR3 in DNA: TGTGCCACCAGCAGAGATAAGGGTAGCGGGACTGTAGAGGACGAGCAGTACTTC. This encodes CATSRDKGSGTVEDEQYF. The chain uses TRBV15 and TRBJ2-7; 8 positions match TRBD2. This CDR3 region has 18 residues. Germline V lookup: CDR1 LNHNV, CDR2 YYDKDF (reference sequence). The J segment lost 5 bases and the V segment lost 0 bases, leaving 15 bases of the junction unmatched.

The chain links TRBV28 to TRBJ1-1, with D tentatively TRBD1 (6 bases). Trimming pared 6 bases from V and 8 bases from J, leaving 13 bases between. CDR1 MDHEN and CDR2 SYDVKM come from the germline V gene. This CDR3 has 12 residues. The DNA of the CDR3 is TGTGCCAGCAGCCCAGGGGCGGGGGAAGCTTTCTTT. Translation gives CASSPGAGEAFF.

The V and J genes are TRBV28 and TRBJ1-1; 10 nucleotides align to TRBD1. The CDR3 runs 16 residues. Germline CDR1 reads MDHEN; CDR2 reads SYDVKM. V shed 3 bases and J 1 base; nucleotides not matched to a gene: 5. CDR3 nucleotides: TGTGCCAGCAGTTTCCCGGGACAGGGGAGGAACACTGAAGCTTTCTTT. Translated: CASSFPGQGRNTEAFF. The full variable domain, its missing parts supplied by reference TRBV28 and TRBJ1-1, is DVKVTQSSRYLVKRTGEKVFLECVQDMDHENMFWYRQDPGLGLRLIYFSYDVKMKEKGDIPEGYSVSREKKERFSLILESASTNQTSMYLCASSFPGQGRNTEAFFGQGTRLTVV.

The chain combines TRBV19 with TRBJ2-7; D may match TRBD1 or TRBD2 (6 bases each). Germline V CDR1 and CDR2: LNHDA, SQIVND (reference sequence). CDR3 length equals 18 residues. V was clipped by 9 bases and J by 6 bases, with 33 bases between them. CDR3 region: CASPKGEDVEGEIGEQYF. CDR3 in DNA: TGTGCCAGCCCCAAGGGGGAGGACGTCGAGGGCGAGATCGGCGAGCAGTACTTC.

This clone was observed once. The chain recombines TRBV24-1 with TRBJ2-1; D is possibly TRBD2 (5 bases). Trimming stripped 6 bases from V and 7 bases from J, with 12 bases between. In germline, CDR1 is KGHDR, CDR2 SFDVKD. The CDR3 is 13 amino acids. CDR3 coding DNA: TGTGCCACCAGTTCCCTTGGACTGAATGAGCAGTTCTTC. It yields the protein CATSSLGLNEQFF.